The source of this T cell receptor beta chain is a study of cytomegalovirus exposure and HLA in healthy donors (TCRdb year 2017). For context, the study as a whole: An earlier analysis of 587 of the donors reported roughly 300 Gb of sequence data and 117 million unique TCR beta sequences from roughly 180 million T cells. About 300 gigabases of sequencing data and tens of millions of unique TCR sequences were included in an early release covering about 700 HLA-typed donors. Of the approximately 400 genotyped donors, less than 85% were placed in the genetic ancestry cluster associated with self-reported Caucasian donors. The study aimed to test whether cataloging public T cell receptors could reveal signatures of past pathogen exposure. Using immunosequencing, the study profiled T cell repertoires from around 680 subjects and related those repertoires to cytomegalovirus serostatus. Along with the roughly 700-subject first cohort, a separate validation cohort of over a hundred different subjects was used. High-throughput TCR immunosequencing, statistical association of individual TCRs with disease status, and machine learning were combined to predict cytomegalovirus infection status. A later analysis re-examined previously published TCR beta repertoires from 500 to 700 donors and added high-resolution HLA genotyping to investigate patterns of TCR occurrence. Rather than drawing on any new phenotypic data, the later analysis identified candidate immune exposures from TCR beta sequences and the way those sequences occurred across donors. An earlier analysis of approximately 500 of the donors applied high-throughput TCR beta sequencing to assess whether each TCR beta V gene segment acted as functional or pseudogenic. Donor age, sex, ethnicity and CMV serostatus were compiled alongside the repertoire data. Genome-wide SNP genotypes for about 65% of the roughly 670 donors were used in a later genetic analysis, which treated that subset as a discovery cohort. Every repertoire in the discovery cohort had been generated on one and the same sequencing platform. Both class I and class II loci were covered by HLA typing, at four-digit resolution. Typing coverage differed by locus: A, B, C, DRB1 and DQB1 were typed in roughly 620-630 donors, DQA1 in 522, DPA1 in approximately 600, and DPB1 in just under 490. Roughly five DR-DQ haplotypes were treated as single units for association and clustering because of strong linkage in the cohort. Across 398 genotyped donors of the cohort, an average of roughly 250,000 unique TCR beta nucleotide sequences per donor were sequenced, and roughly 17% of those sequences were non-productive.

Library preparation was by the immunoSEQ multiplex PCR assay. For the multiplex PCR, a mixture combining 60 forward primers for TCR Vbeta segments and 13 reverse primers for TCR Jbeta segments was used. The CDR3 region of rearranged TCR beta genes was amplified from genomic DNA with a multiplex PCR assay. The Illumina HiSeq System was used to sequence the amplified TCR beta libraries as 87-base-pair reads. The paper's processing steps were these. A later analysis counted some 80 million unique TCR beta chains across the 650 to 800 repertoires, and some 11 million of these chains were shared by at least two donors. Raw reads were error-corrected and collapsed into unique sequences by a nearest-neighbor algorithm in which closely related sequences were merged to remove PCR and sequencing errors. Alignment of CDR3 sequences to IMGT reference sequences was used to assign V, D and J gene segments. For a sequence to be retained, a match of at least six nucleotides was required to both a V gene segment and a J gene segment. A rearrangement was called productive if the CDR3 had no stop codons and remained in frame with V and J, and every other rearrangement was called non-productive. CDR3 was defined by IMGT convention, running from the second conserved V-encoded cysteine to the conserved J-encoded phenylalanine. In an earlier analysis of 500 to 650 of the donors, sequences lacking an unambiguous match to a single V gene segment were excluded. In an earlier analysis of 587 of the donors, a V segment was called functional when productive rearrangements were above 56.7%, and segregating when the standard deviation between donors exceeded 5%. A statistical classification framework was developed to diagnose cytomegalovirus status using the catalog of TCR beta chain sequences. A later analysis assigned V and J genes by comparing TCR nucleotide sequences with IMGT/GENE-DB human TR gene sequences. In a later analysis, CDR3 sequences and most-parsimonious VDJ recombination scenarios were assigned using the TCRdist pipeline. A later analysis defined each TCR beta chain by its CDR3 amino acid sequence plus V-gene family, and excluded reads lacking a unique V-gene family. In a later analysis, fewer than 650 highly shared, low-generation-probability nucleotide sequences were removed to address suspected cross-contamination and a sequencing artifact. For each public chain, a later analysis derived a clonal expansion index from normalized ranks of inferred template counts within each repertoire. A later analysis computed generation probabilities with a VDJ recombination model fitted to out-of-frame rearrangements, and checked the results against IGoR. A later analysis scored TCR-TCR, TCR-HLA and TCR-CMV co-occurrence with hypergeometric tests, applying a repertoire-size bias correction to TCR pairs. To estimate false discovery rates, a later analysis permuted the HLA or CMV assignments 20 times. A later analysis grouped co-occurring TCRs with DBSCAN, adding TCRdist sequence similarity when clustering within HLA-allele-positive subsets. For co-occurrence clustering, repertoires with fewer than 30,000 or more than 120,000 public chains were excluded, along with roughly 5 repertoires with anomalous nucleotide sharing. TCRdb holds this immuneACCESS table with in-frame rearrangements only. Some clones are missing; in checked studies, unresolved V genes explain under half, and the rest has no known cause. V, J and clone size derive from that table, while D and trimming were established from the DNA sequence. Across this sample there are under 200,000 clones, with roughly 80% seen only once. The top ten constitute 4.3% of the sample.

The cohort was made up of approximately 670 healthy bone marrow donors. At the time of sampling, every cohort member was nominally healthy, though immune exposures that went unrecorded were likely present. The donor was CMV seronegative and was included in the group of over 300 seronegative cohort members. A peripheral blood sample was provided by each donor, and peripheral blood mononuclear cells were used for TCR beta sequencing. Genomic DNA extraction from the blood cell samples was performed with the Qiagen DNeasy Blood Extraction Kit. About this clone: Its specific antigen is unknown. Per-base quality was not reported, and no clone a single base away is much larger than it.

Points the paper makes about the study in general: Some IMGT-functional V segments, including TRBV6-2 and TRBV6-3, could not be told apart with the 87-base-pair reads, so those segments were excluded. According to a later analysis, most CMV-associated TCR beta chains appeared to be HLA-restricted, and the HLA associations seemed to be driven largely by CMV exposure. When HLA alleles, especially DR and DQ, strongly co-occurred, TCR associations were difficult to assign to individual alleles. Sequencing depth was assumed to be roughly uniform across donors in the presence/absence analyses, though that assumption may not hold. The study listed 150 to 200 TCR beta chains as associated with cytomegalovirus. Compared with the approximately 670-donor mean, donors in an Asian-associated ancestry cluster had fewer N-insertions in productive TCRs, according to a later genetic analysis. In a later analysis, HLA-associated TCR beta chains showed more clonal expansion and lower generation probabilities than non-associated chains that were equally common. Immune exposure information for the cohort was limited to CMV serostatus. Cytomegalovirus status was reported to be diagnosed by the classifier with high specificity and sensitivity in both the original and validation cohorts. Broadly in line with IMGT annotations, most TCR beta V segments showed up in productive rearrangements about 87% or about 30% of the time in an earlier analysis of 587 of the donors. A cluster of highly shared sequence variants was judged likely to represent a technical artifact of the sequencing pipeline. A further reported finding was that TCR beta sequences accurately predicted the HLA-A and HLA-B alleles for most subjects in the first cohort. The earlier analysis of approximately 540 of the donors excluded roughly 17 rarely observed V segments, including chromosome 9 orphons, because counts were too low. The cohort was sequenced for TCR beta chains only, and without alpha or paired-chain data the features that could be detected were limited. V-gene and J-gene trimming of TCR beta chains was associated with a missense DCLRE1C variant in a later genetic analysis, and the association was replicated in an independent cohort. Because HLA typing was missing for some donors at each locus, association tests included only the typed subset. A later analysis reported that several top co-occurrence clusters appeared linked to parvovirus B19, influenza, CMV and Epstein-Barr virus. Linkage disequilibrium might explain the correlated functional status among segregating V segments, but an unknown experimental factor could not be excluded. While some public TCRs were present in many individuals, most TCR sequences turned up only very rarely across donors. In a later analysis, TCR association rates were found to vary across HLA loci, with the most associated TCRs seen for DRB1 alleles and the fewest for HLA-C alleles. The authors suggested that the approach could potentially be extended to other disease states and immunological phenotypes. A later analysis associated 16,951 TCR beta sequences with specific HLA alleles at a false discovery rate of 0.05. Three of the identified cytomegalovirus-associated TCR beta chains were confirmed in vitro to be specific for cytomegalovirus antigens.

Sequences SGHRS (CDR1) and YFSETQ (CDR2) are obtained from the germline V gene. From its cysteine to its phenylalanine, the CDR3 spans 14 amino acids. Kept here is only the CDR3 DNA, which spans 42 bases and is read in frame from base 1. Sequenced: PBMCs. The sequence was collected from a man in his forties in good health and CMV-seronegative. The chain uses TRBV5-1 and TRBJ2-5; 7 of the junction bases match TRBD2. The DNA matches TRBJ2-7 better at its end, which makes the J call doubtful. The nucleotide sequence reads TGCGCCAGCAGCTTCGGGGGGTCCTCCTACGAGCAGTACTTC. Its product reads: CASSFGGSSYEQYF.